This TCR beta chain derives from a study of Graves' ophthalmopathy and Graves' hyperthyroidism. Study results and limitations: Blood also carried most expanded thyroid clonotypes exceeding 0.001 frequency. Classification of ophthalmopathy versus stable hyperthyroidism by a 13-signature model yielded approximately 90% sensitivity and 70% to 83% specificity.

TCR beta CDR3 regions were amplified from RNA transcripts. The authors performed first-round RT-PCR with HTBI primers and then a second-round multiplex PCR. TCRdb re-called the multiplex PCR reads through MiXCR, storing one row per CDR3 protein. The sample carries about 700,000 distinct CDR3 sequences, 35% to 50% recorded once. Reliance was placed on clinical symptoms, serum thyroxine, TRAb, thyroid ultrasound and orbital computed tomography for diagnosis. As the starting material, 10 ml of fresh peripheral blood yielded the PBMCs. Details on this clonotype: The antigen remains undetermined.

This TCR came from an adult man with Graves' ophthalmopathy. Sequencing was performed on peripheral blood.

In DNA, the CDR3 is TGTGCCAGCAGTTCTGGGGGGAGCTCCTATAATTCACCCCTCCACTTT. Amino acid sequence: CASSSGGSSYNSPLHF. V and J are TRBV12-3 or TRBV12-4 and TRBJ1-6; D is possibly TRBD1 (5 bases). Trimming pared 4 bases from V and 0 bases from J, leaving 10 bases between. The CDR3 runs to 16 residues.